This TCR beta chain emerged from a study of PD-L1 blockade in urothelial cancer. For the study at large: Men with urothelial cancer arising in the bladder made up about 90% of the roughly 30 patients.

Deletions cut 4 bases from V and 2 bases from J, with 9 bases between. Germline V gene sequence: CDR1 SGHTA, CDR2 FQGNSA. CDR3 length: 13 amino acids. The time point was: peripheral blood 6 weeks after treatment start. Assay used: immunoSEQ multiplex PCR; TCRdb lists only in-frame clones, some missing. The sample holds around 120,000 clones, 85% to 90% seen once. With respect to this clone: Other DNA variants within this sample encode the same CDR3.

The receptor was derived from a man aged 55 to 70 with urothelial cancer. Source: PBMCs, taken around atezolizumab (anti-PD-L1) treatment. The rearrangement uses TRBV7-2 and TRBJ2-7; weak D call: TRBD1 (6 bases). The CDR3 sequence is CASSSQGAYEQYF. The CDR3 DNA is TGTGCCAGCAGCTCACAGGGAGCCTACGAGCAGTACTTC.